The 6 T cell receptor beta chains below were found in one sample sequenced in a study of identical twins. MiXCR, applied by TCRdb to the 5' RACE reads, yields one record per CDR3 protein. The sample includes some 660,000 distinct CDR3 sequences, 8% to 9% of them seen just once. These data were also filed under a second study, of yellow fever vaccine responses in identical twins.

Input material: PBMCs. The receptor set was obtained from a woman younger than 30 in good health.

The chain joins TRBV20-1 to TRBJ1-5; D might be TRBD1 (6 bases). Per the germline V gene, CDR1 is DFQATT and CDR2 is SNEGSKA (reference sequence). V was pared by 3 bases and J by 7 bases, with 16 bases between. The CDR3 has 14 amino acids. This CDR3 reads CSAREGGEEQPQHF. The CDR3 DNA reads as TGCAGTGCTAGGGAGGGGGGAGAAGAACAGCCCCAGCATTTT.

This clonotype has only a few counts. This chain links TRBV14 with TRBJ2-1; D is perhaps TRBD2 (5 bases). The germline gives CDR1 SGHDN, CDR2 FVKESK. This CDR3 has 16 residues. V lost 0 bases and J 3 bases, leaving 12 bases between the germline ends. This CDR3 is CASSQDGRGSYNEQFF. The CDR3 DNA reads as TGTGCCAGCAGCCAAGACGGACGTGGGAGCTACAATGAGCAGTTCTTC.

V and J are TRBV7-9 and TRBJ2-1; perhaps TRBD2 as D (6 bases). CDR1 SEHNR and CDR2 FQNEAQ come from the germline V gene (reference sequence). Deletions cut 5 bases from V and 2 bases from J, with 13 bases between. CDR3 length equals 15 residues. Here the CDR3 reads CASSRPGLAYNEQFF. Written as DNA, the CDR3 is TGTGCCAGCAGCCGGCCGGGACTGGCCTACAATGAGCAGTTCTTC. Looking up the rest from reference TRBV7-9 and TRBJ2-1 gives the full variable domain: DTGVSQNPRHKITKRGQNVTFRCDPISEHNRLYWYRQTLGQGPEFLTYFQNEAQLEKSRLLSDRFSAERPKGSFSTLEIQRTEQGDSAMYLCASSRPGLAYNEQFFGPGTRLTVL.

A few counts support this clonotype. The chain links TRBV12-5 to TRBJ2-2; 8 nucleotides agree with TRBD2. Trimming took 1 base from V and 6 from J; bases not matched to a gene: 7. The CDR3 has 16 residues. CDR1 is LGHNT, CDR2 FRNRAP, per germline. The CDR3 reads CASGLGPGLVPGELFF. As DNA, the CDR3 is TGTGCTAGTGGTTTGGGACCGGGACTAGTTCCCGGGGAGCTGTTTTTT.

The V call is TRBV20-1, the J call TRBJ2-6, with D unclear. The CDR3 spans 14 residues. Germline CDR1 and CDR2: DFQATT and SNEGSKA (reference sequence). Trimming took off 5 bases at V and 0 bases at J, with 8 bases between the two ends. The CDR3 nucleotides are TGCAGTGCTCTGTCGGGCTCTGGGGCCAACGTCCTGACTTTC. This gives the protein CSALSGSGANVLTF.

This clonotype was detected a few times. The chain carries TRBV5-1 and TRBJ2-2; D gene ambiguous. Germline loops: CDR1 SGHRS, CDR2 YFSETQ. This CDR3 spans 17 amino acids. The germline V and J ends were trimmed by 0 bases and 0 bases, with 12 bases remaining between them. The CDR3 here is CASSLGHAGANTGELFF. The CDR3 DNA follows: TGCGCCAGCAGCTTGGGACATGCAGGCGCGAACACCGGGGAGCTGTTTTTT.